This T cell receptor beta chain was sequenced for a study of cytomegalovirus exposure and HLA in healthy donors. Findings and caveats of the study: Most TCRs appeared rarely, but some public TCRs recurred in many donors. Roughly uniform depth of sequencing across donors was assumed in presence/absence analyses. It was shown in a later analysis that HLA-associated TCR beta chains were more clonally expanded than other, equally common chains.

The V end was cut by 0 bases, the J end by 3 bases, with 7 bases between. The CDR3 is made up of 14 amino acids. Germline V gene lookup returns CDR1 SGHTS and CDR2 YDEGEE. PCR used 60 Vbeta primers and 13 Jbeta primers. The data were produced by immunoSEQ multiplex PCR, yet TCRdb's version contains in-frame clones alone and is incomplete. The data contain 150,000 to 200,000 clones, 75% of them singletons. Comments on this clone: Its specificity is not known.

This TCR derives from a woman aged 50 to 60 in good health and CMV-seropositive. Material: PBMCs. This chain joins TRBV5-8 and TRBJ1-5; perhaps TRBD1 as D (6 bases). CDR3 in DNA: TGTGCCAGCAGCTTGGGGACAGCCAATCAGCCCCAGCATTTT. Its protein product is CASSLGTANQPQHF.